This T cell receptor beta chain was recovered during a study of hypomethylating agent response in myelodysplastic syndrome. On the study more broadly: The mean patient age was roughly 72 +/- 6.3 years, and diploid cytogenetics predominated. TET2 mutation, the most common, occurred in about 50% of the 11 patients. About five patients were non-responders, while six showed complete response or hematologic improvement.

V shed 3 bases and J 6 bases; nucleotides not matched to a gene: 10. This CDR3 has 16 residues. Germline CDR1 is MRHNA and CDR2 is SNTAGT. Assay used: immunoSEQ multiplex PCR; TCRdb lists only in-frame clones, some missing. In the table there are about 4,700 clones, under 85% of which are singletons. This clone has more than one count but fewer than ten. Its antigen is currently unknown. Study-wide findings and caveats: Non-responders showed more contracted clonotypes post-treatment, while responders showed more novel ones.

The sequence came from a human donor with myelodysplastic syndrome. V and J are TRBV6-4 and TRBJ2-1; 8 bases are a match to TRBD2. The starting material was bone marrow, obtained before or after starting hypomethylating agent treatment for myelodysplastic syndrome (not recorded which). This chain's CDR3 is CASSEGAGDPVNEQFF. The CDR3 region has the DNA TGTGCCAGCAGTGAAGGAGCGGGAGATCCCGTCAATGAGCAGTTCTTC.